Sequencing of this T cell receptor (beta chain) was carried out in a study of OX40 agonist ivuxolimab in advanced cancers. Across the whole study: Patients received the agonistic anti-OX40 (CD134) antibody ivuxolimab.

Libraries were prepared by immunoSEQ multiplex PCR; TCRdb keeps only in-frame clonotypes and omits some of them. In the table there are approximately 77,000 clones, more than 80% of which are singletons. Study-wide results and limits: No determination was made of the antigen specificity of the expanded peripheral T cells. With doses of 0.1-3.0 mg/kg, partial responders showed among the lowest clonal expansion.

V lost 5 bases, J lost 5 bases, and 18 bases lay in between. Germline assignment: CDR1 LNHDA and CDR2 SQIVND (reference sequence). The CDR3 extends over 15 amino acids. Worth noting for this clone: Its antigen is undetermined.

This clonotype originated in an adult with an advanced solid tumor such as melanoma, head and neck, liver or kidney cancer. The chain carries TRBV19 and TRBJ1-2; D is undetermined. Sequenced here: CD4+ or CD8+ T cells sorted from blood, sampled in a trial of the OX40 agonist ivuxolimab. The CDR3 loop is CASSPSHGVVYGYTF. The CDR3 nucleotides are TGTGCCAGTAGTCCGAGTCACGGGGTTGTTTATGGCTACACCTTC.